This is a list of T cell receptor beta chains from one sample in a study of blood T cells in healthy people across ages. TCRdb analysed the 5' RACE reads with MiXCR anew, one entry per CDR3 protein. This table has roughly 930,000 distinct CDR3 sequences, roughly 48% appearing once. The specimen sequenced was blood. Receptor source: a man in his thirties or forties in good health. CDR3s include the opening cysteine and the closing phenylalanine or tryptophan. D genes are given only for firm matches. Clone size is not always given. Where it is, it says once, few, many or a class for expanded clones.

size: once; V: TRBV6-5; J: TRBJ1-2; D: TRBD1; DNA: TGTGCCAGCAGTTACTCGGCCCAGGGGGGGGTCTATGGCTACACCTTC; CDR3: CASSYSAQGGVYGYTF
size: once; V: TRBV16; J: TRBJ2-7; D: TRBD2; DNA: TGTGCCAGCAACCAACTCATAGCGGGGGAGCAGTACTTC; CDR3: CASNQLIAGEQYF
size: -; V: TRBV15; J: TRBJ2-2; D: TRBD1; DNA: TGTGCCACCAGCAGTACCGGGACAGGGGACACCGGGGAGCTGTTTTTT; CDR3: CATSSTGTGDTGELFF
size: few; V: TRBV20-1; J: TRBJ2-3; D: -; DNA: TGCAGTGCTAACCTCGGAGCCTCAAGCGATACGCAGTATTTT; CDR3: CSANLGASSDTQYF
size: -; V: TRBV3-1; J: TRBJ2-7; D: -; DNA: TGTGCCAGCAGCTACGGGACCGGGACGGACTACTACGAGCAGTACTTC; CDR3: CASSYGTGTDYYEQYF
size: -; V: TRBV5-1; J: TRBJ1-1; D: TRBD1; DNA: TGCGCCAGCAGCTTGGCCGAGACAGGGGTTCCAACTGAAGCTTTCTTT; CDR3: CASSLAETGVPTEAFF
size: -; V: TRBV11-2; J: TRBJ2-3; D: -; DNA: TGTGCCAGCAGCTTAGTTGTGGGGCTCGAGTCAGATACGCAGTATTTT; CDR3: CASSLVVGLESDTQYF
size: -; V: TRBV5-1; J: TRBJ1-4; D: -; DNA: TGCGCCAGCAGCTTGGGGGACCGGGACAAGGGCGAAAAACTGTTTTTT; CDR3: CASSLGDRDKGEKLFF
size: -; V: TRBV7-2; J: TRBJ1-1; D: TRBD1; DNA: TGTGCCAGCAGCCGTCGGGGACAGTATCTTATGAACACTGAAGCTTTCTTT; CDR3: CASSRRGQYLMNTEAFF
size: -; V: TRBV2; J: TRBJ2-2; D: -; DNA: TGTGCCAGCAGTGTGGTTCCACCGTCCACCGGGGAGCTGTTTTTT; CDR3: CASSVVPPSTGELFF
size: few; V: TRBV12-5; J: TRBJ2-5; D: TRBD1; DNA: TGTGCTAGTGGGGCGACAGGGGGAGAGGAGACCCAGTACTTC; CDR3: CASGATGGEETQYF
size: few; V: TRBV4-2; J: TRBJ1-1; D: -; DNA: TGTGCCAGCAGCCCTTTATCGGGGGGGACTGAAGCTTTCTTT; CDR3: CASSPLSGGTEAFF
size: few; V: TRBV14; J: TRBJ2-3; D: -; DNA: TGTGCCAGCAGCCAAGGAATAAGGGGGAGGACAGATACGCAGTATTTT; CDR3: CASSQGIRGRTDTQYF
size: -; V: TRBV9; J: TRBJ2-5; D: -; DNA: TGTGCCAGCAGCCTACAGGGAGGTGCAGAGACCCAGTACTTC; CDR3: CASSLQGGAETQYF
size: few; V: TRBV29-1; J: TRBJ2-1; D: -; DNA: TGCAGCGTTGTCATTCAGGGGGGTGAGCAGTTCTTC; CDR3: CSVVIQGGEQFF
size: few; V: TRBV6-2/TRBV6-3; J: TRBJ2-7; D: TRBD2; DNA: TGTGCCAGCAGTTACCGGCAGGGAGGGACCTACGAGCAGTACTTC; CDR3: CASSYRQGGTYEQYF
size: -; V: TRBV4-3; J: TRBJ2-6; D: -; DNA: TGCGCCAGCAGCCAAGATCAGACAGTCCAGGGGCTCTGGGCCAACGTCCTGACTTTC; CDR3: CASSQDQTVQGLWANVLTF
size: -; V: TRBV20-1; J: TRBJ1-4; D: -; DNA: TGCAGTGCTAGAGGGACTGAGGGACTAGCAACTAATGAAAAACTGTTTTTT; CDR3: CSARGTEGLATNEKLFF
size: few; V: TRBV7-9; J: TRBJ2-1; D: -; DNA: TGTGCCAACAGCTTAAACAGATTGGATGAGCAGTTCTTC; CDR3: CANSLNRLDEQFF
size: -; V: TRBV5-1; J: TRBJ2-5; D: -; DNA: TGCGCCAGCACCAAGGGGACGTTGAGAGGCGAGACCCAGTACTTC; CDR3: CASTKGTLRGETQYF
size: few; V: TRBV12-3/TRBV12-4; J: TRBJ2-4; D: -; DNA: TGTGCCAGCAGTTTCGGGCAGAACATTCAGTACTTC; CDR3: CASSFGQNIQYF
size: once; V: TRBV29-1; J: TRBJ1-5; D: -; DNA: TGCAGCGTTGAAGACAGGGCGGTTACTAATCAGCCCCAGCATTTT; CDR3: CSVEDRAVTNQPQHF
size: -; V: TRBV18; J: TRBJ1-2; D: TRBD1; DNA: TGTGCCAGCTCACCAGCCGGGACAGGGGGCCGAGGCTACACCTTC; CDR3: CASSPAGTGGRGYTF
size: few; V: TRBV6-1; J: TRBJ2-7; D: TRBD1; DNA: TGTGCCAGCAGTGAAGCCGGGACAGGGTTCTACGAGCAGTACTTC; CDR3: CASSEAGTGFYEQYF
size: few; V: TRBV19; J: TRBJ2-7; D: TRBD1; DNA: TGTGCCAGTGGAGTGGGACAGGGTCCCTACGAGCAGTACTTC; CDR3: CASGVGQGPYEQYF
size: many; V: TRBV2; J: TRBJ2-1; D: TRBD2; DNA: TGTGCCAGCAGGGGTCTAGCGGCGAGCTCCTACAATGAGCAGTTCTTC; CDR3: CASRGLAASSYNEQFF
size: -; V: TRBV7-9; J: TRBJ2-3; D: -; DNA: TGTGCCAGCAGCATAACGGGACTGTTTAGCACAGATACGCAGTATTTT; CDR3: CASSITGLFSTDTQYF
size: -; V: TRBV9; J: TRBJ2-1; D: TRBD1; DNA: TGTGCCAGCAGCCTGACCGACAGGGTCAAGGAGCAGTTCTTC; CDR3: CASSLTDRVKEQFF
size: -; V: TRBV20-1; J: TRBJ2-7; D: -; DNA: TGCAGTGCTAGTGCCGGGACTGACGTCTACGAGCAGTACTTC; CDR3: CSASAGTDVYEQYF
size: -; V: TRBV6-2/TRBV6-3; J: TRBJ2-7; D: TRBD2; DNA: TGTGCCAGCAGTCGTGCCGGTGGCGGGGGGGCCGGTGAGCAGTACTTC; CDR3: CASSRAGGGGAGEQYF
size: few; V: TRBV10-3; J: TRBJ1-2; D: TRBD1; DNA: TGTGCCATCAGTGATCCCGGACAGGACCTTTATAACTATGGCTACACCTTC; CDR3: CAISDPGQDLYNYGYTF
size: -; V: TRBV6-5; J: TRBJ1-1; D: -; DNA: TGTGCCAGCAGTTATTCTTCTCAACTCTCGTCGGGCACTGAAGCTTTCTTT; CDR3: CASSYSSQLSSGTEAFF
size: few; V: TRBV29-1; J: TRBJ1-1; D: -; DNA: TGCAGCGTTGTAAGGGACCCAACGAACACTGAAGCTTTCTTT; CDR3: CSVVRDPTNTEAFF
size: few; V: TRBV6-2/TRBV6-3; J: TRBJ2-7; D: -; DNA: TGTGCCACCCGCTCATATCCCTACGAGCAGTACTTC; CDR3: CATRSYPYEQYF
size: -; V: TRBV7-2; J: TRBJ1-2; D: -; DNA: TGCGCCAGCAGCTCGTGGACGGTGGACTATGGCTACACCTTC; CDR3: CASSSWTVDYGYTF
size: -; V: TRBV20-1; J: TRBJ2-7; D: -; DNA: TGCAGTGCCCCAGGTCATGGAGGAGAGTCCCAGTACTTC; CDR3: CSAPGHGGESQYF
size: -; V: TRBV3-1; J: TRBJ2-7; D: TRBD2; DNA: TGTGCCAGCAGCCAAGATAAGCGGACTAGTCAGTACTTC; CDR3: CASSQDKRTSQYF
size: -; V: TRBV28; J: TRBJ1-5; D: -; DNA: TGTGCCAACAGTCTCACATACAACAATCAGCCCCAGCATTTT; CDR3: CANSLTYNNQPQHF
size: -; V: TRBV29-1; J: TRBJ2-1; D: -; DNA: TGCAGCGCCGACGGGATTTACAATGAGCAGTTCTTC; CDR3: CSADGIYNEQFF
size: -; V: TRBV5-6; J: TRBJ1-2; D: TRBD1; DNA: TGTGCCAGCAGCTCATATTCCGGGACAGGGACCGGCTCTGGCTACACCTTC; CDR3: CASSSYSGTGTGSGYTF
size: once; V: TRBV5-1; J: TRBJ2-5; D: TRBD2; DNA: TGCGCCAGCAGCTTGATCGGGGGGGCCTTACAGACCCAGTACTTC; CDR3: CASSLIGGALQTQYF
size: -; V: TRBV4-3; J: TRBJ1-2; D: -; DNA: TGCGCCAGCAGCCAAGATTCGGCAGGCCCCTTAAAGGGCTACACCTTC; CDR3: CASSQDSAGPLKGYTF
size: many; V: TRBV29-1; J: TRBJ2-4; D: TRBD2; DNA: TGCAGCGTTAGGGAGGGGCAAAACATTCAGTACTTC; CDR3: CSVREGQNIQYF
size: -; V: TRBV13; J: TRBJ1-2; D: TRBD1; DNA: TGTGCCAGCAGCTTCAGACAGGGCCCTAACTATGGCTACACCTTC; CDR3: CASSFRQGPNYGYTF
size: few; V: TRBV6-1; J: TRBJ1-5; D: TRBD1; DNA: TGTGCCAGCAGAGGCGACAGGGCTAACAATCAGCCCCAGCATTTT; CDR3: CASRGDRANNQPQHF
size: -; V: TRBV29-1; J: TRBJ2-5; D: TRBD1; DNA: TGCAGCGTTAAACAGGGGGCGAACAGTGAGACCCAGTACTTC; CDR3: CSVKQGANSETQYF
size: few; V: TRBV6-1; J: TRBJ2-1; D: -; DNA: TGTGCCAGCAGTGAAAAGGATTACAATGAGCAGTTCTTC; CDR3: CASSEKDYNEQFF
size: -; V: TRBV24-1; J: TRBJ2-5; D: -; DNA: TGTGCCACCACCGCACAGGGAATAGAAGAGACCCAGTACTTC; CDR3: CATTAQGIEETQYF
size: -; V: TRBV10-3; J: TRBJ2-3; D: -; DNA: TGTGCCATCAGTGACGACAGAGATACGCAGTATTTT; CDR3: CAISDDRDTQYF
size: -; V: TRBV29-1; J: TRBJ2-3; D: -; DNA: TGCAGCGTTGAAGACGGTGGAGATACGCAGTATTTT; CDR3: CSVEDGGDTQYF
size: few; V: TRBV11-2; J: TRBJ2-7; D: TRBD1; DNA: TGTGCCAGCAGGGAAACAGGGGGCGCGTCCGAGCAGTACTTC; CDR3: CASRETGGASEQYF
size: many; V: TRBV4-2; J: TRBJ2-1; D: TRBD1; DNA: TGTGCCAGCAGCCAAGTCACAGGGGGCAGCTACAATGAGCAGTTCTTC; CDR3: CASSQVTGGSYNEQFF
size: -; V: TRBV10-3; J: TRBJ2-2; D: -; DNA: TGTGCCATCAGTGTCCAGGTGCCCACCGGGGAGCTGTTTTTT; CDR3: CAISVQVPTGELFF
size: -; V: TRBV28; J: TRBJ1-5; D: -; DNA: TGTGCCAGCAGTGCTATAGGGGAGCCCCAGCATTTT; CDR3: CASSAIGEPQHF
size: few; V: TRBV7-9; J: TRBJ2-1; D: TRBD2; DNA: TGTGCCAGCAGCTTGGCGGGGGGCGGCTATGAGCAGTTCTTC; CDR3: CASSLAGGGYEQFF